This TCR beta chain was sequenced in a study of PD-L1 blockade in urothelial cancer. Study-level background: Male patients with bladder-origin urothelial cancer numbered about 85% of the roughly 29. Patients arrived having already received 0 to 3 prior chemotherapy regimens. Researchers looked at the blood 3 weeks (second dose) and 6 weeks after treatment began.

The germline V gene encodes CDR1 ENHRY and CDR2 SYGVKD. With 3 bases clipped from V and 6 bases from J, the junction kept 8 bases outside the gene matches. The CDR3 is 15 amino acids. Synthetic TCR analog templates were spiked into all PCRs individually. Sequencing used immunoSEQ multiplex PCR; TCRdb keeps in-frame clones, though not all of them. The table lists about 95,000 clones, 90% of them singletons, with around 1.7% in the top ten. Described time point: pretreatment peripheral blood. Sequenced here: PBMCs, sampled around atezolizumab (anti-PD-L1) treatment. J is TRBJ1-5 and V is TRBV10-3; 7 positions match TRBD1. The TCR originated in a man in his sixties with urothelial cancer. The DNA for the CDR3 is TGTGCCATCAGTGATTCAACAGGGGACGGTCAGCCCCAGCATTTT. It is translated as CAISDSTGDGQPQHF.